The TCR beta chain described here comes from a study of metastatic and nonmetastatic thyroid tumors. Points from the study as a whole: Reportedly, malignant thyroid tumors had significantly higher TCR beta diversity than benign nodules, in blood and tumor.

V lost 6 bases and J 2 bases, leaving 13 bases between the germline ends. In germline, CDR1 is MNHNS, CDR2 SASEGT. The CDR3 spans 14 residues. No treatment had been given to any patient before thyroid surgery. This clone was detected only a few times. The antigen is not known. MiXCR re-clonotyped the PCR reads for TCRdb. Here the sample spans over 8,500 clones, about 25% being singletons. The TCR sequence derives from a female donor with papillary thyroid cancer or a benign thyroid nodule (not recorded which). Some clones in this sample may be carry-over from other donors' samples. Sequencing was done on a sample of tumor tissue. The chain carries TRBV6-1 and TRBJ1-1; TRBD1 might be the D (6 bases). CDR3 DNA: TGTGCCAGCAGCCCCCTAGGGGGTAACACTGAAGCTTTCTTT. Encoded protein: CASSPLGGNTEAFF.